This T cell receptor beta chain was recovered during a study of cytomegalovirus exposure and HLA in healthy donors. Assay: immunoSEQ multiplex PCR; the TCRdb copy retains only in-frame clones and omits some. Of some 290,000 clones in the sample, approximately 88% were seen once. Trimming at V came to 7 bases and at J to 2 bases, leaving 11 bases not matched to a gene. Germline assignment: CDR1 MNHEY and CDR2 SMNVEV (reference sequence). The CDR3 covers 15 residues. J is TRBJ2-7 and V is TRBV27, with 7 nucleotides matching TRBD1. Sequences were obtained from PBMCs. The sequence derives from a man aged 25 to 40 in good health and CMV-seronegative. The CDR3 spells CASNVTRDRPYEQYF. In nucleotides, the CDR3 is TGTGCCAGCAACGTTACCCGGGACAGACCCTACGAGCAGTACTTC.